This T cell receptor (beta chain) was profiled in a study of cytomegalovirus exposure and HLA in healthy donors. Researchers ran the PCR with 60 Vbeta and 13 Jbeta primers. Profiled with immunoSEQ multiplex PCR; TCRdb holds only in-frame clones, not every one. The sample carries some 200,000 clones, 70% recorded once. These donors, healthy bone marrow donors, were studied. General observations from the study: The study put 150 or so TCR beta chains on its list as cytomegalovirus-associated. A few chains linked to CMV were shown in vitro to be specific for CMV antigens. Fewer N-insertions (relative to the 666-donor mean) were reportedly seen in an Asian-associated ancestry cluster in a later analysis.

The germline V gene has CDR1 SGHDT and CDR2 YYEEEE. V was shortened by 6 bases and J by 0 bases, with 10 bases between the two germline ends. This CDR3 comprises 13 residues. This clone was observed a few times. The antigen is not known. The source of this sequence is a man between 35 and 55 years old in good health and CMV-seropositive. The chain has TRBV5-6 and TRBJ2-7; possible D gene TRBD1, 5 bases. What was sequenced was PBMCs. The CDR3 reads CASKTAGSYEQYF. The CDR3 coding sequence is TGTGCCAGCAAGACAGCTGGCTCCTACGAGCAGTACTTC.